Following are 32 T cell receptor beta chains from one sample sequenced in a study of blood T cell repertoires in COVID-19. TCRdb keeps only in-frame clones here, not all; method: immunoSEQ multiplex PCR. The profile covers approximately 270,000 clones, with around 86% appearing a single time and more than 1.5% taken by the ten largest. Sequencing was carried out using PBMCs or T cells enriched from blood (not recorded which). The receptors derive from a man aged 35-49 years who had recovered from COVID-19.

The chain uses TRBV6-5 and TRBJ1-1; D possibly corresponds to TRBD1 (5 bases). Trimming removed 6 bases from V and 1 base from J, with 15 bases in between. Germline V gene data show CDR1 as MNHEY and CDR2 as SVGAGI. This CDR3 contains 15 residues. The DNA of the CDR3 is TGTGCCAGCAGCCGAGCGATTCAGGGGAACACTGAAGCTTTCTTT. Protein: CASSRAIQGNTEAFF.

The chain uses TRBV18 and TRBJ1-1; the match to TRBD1 covers 9 bases. The V gene end was trimmed by 4 bases and the J gene end by 5 bases; junction bases not matched to a gene: 11. Germline assignment: CDR1 KGHSH and CDR2 LQKENI. This CDR3 is 16 amino acids long. The CDR3 nucleotides read TGTGCCAGCTCACTCACCCGGACAGGGGCGGAAACTGAAGCTTTCTTT. It codes for CASSLTRTGAETEAFF.

The chain links TRBV7-3 to TRBJ1-1, with D maybe TRBD1 (6 bases). Germline CDR1 is SGHTA and CDR2 is FQGTGA. Trimming stripped 4 bases from V and 0 bases from J, with 6 bases between. This CDR3 has 13 residues. CDR3 residues: CASSSGVNTEAFF. The CDR3 nucleotides are TGTGCCAGCAGCTCAGGGGTGAACACTGAAGCTTTCTTT.

The chain uses TRBV6-5 and TRBJ1-2, with D maybe TRBD1 (5 bases). This CDR3 is 13 amino acids long. Germline-derived CDR1 and CDR2 are MNHEY and SVGAGI. Deletions cut 0 bases from V and 6 bases from J, with 8 bases between. The CDR3 loop is CASSYSAGHGYTF. In DNA, the CDR3 is TGTGCCAGCAGTTACTCCGCAGGGCATGGCTACACCTTC.

This chain's CDR3 is CASSAIDDRDYGYTF. The DNA of the CDR3 is TGTGCCAGCAGCGCAATTGACGACAGAGACTATGGCTACACCTTC. V and J are TRBV7-2 and TRBJ1-2; perhaps TRBD1 as D (5 bases). V lost 5 bases, J lost 3 bases, and 16 bases lay in between. The CDR3 is 15 amino acids. Germline CDR1 SGHTA, CDR2 FQGNSA.

This clone was seen repeatedly, ten times or more. The chain combines TRBV15 with TRBJ1-4; 8 nucleotides match TRBD1. Germline-derived CDR1 and CDR2 are LNHNV and YYDKDF (reference sequence). The CDR3 consists of 17 residues. The junction had 12 bases not matched to a gene; V was cut back by 6 bases and J by 3 bases. CDR3 sequence: CATRPTLDREANEKLFF. CDR3 DNA sequence: TGTGCCACCAGACCCACCCTGGACAGGGAGGCTAATGAAAAACTGTTTTTT.

The chain joins TRBV25-1 to TRBJ1-4; 7 positions agree with TRBD1. Germline V gene lookup returns CDR1 MGHDK and CDR2 SYGVNS. V shed 3 bases and J 5 bases; nucleotides not matched to a gene: 6. This CDR3 has 15 residues. The CDR3 spells CASSDGGGANEKLFF. In nucleotides, the CDR3 is TGTGCCAGCAGTGATGGAGGGGGCGCCAATGAAAAACTGTTTTTT.

V is TRBV5-1 and J is TRBJ1-2, with D maybe TRBD1 (6 bases). The germline V gene has CDR1 SGHRS and CDR2 YFSETQ. The CDR3 is made up of 14 amino acids. V gave up 4 bases and J gave up 7 bases, with 17 bases separating them. CDR3 sequence: CASSLEGVGSGYTF. The CDR3, as DNA: TGCGCCAGCAGCCTCGAGGGGGTGGGGAGTGGCTACACCTTC.

This clone was counted ten times or more. V gene TRBV12-5 combines with J gene TRBJ2-7; D is perhaps TRBD1 (6 bases). CDR3 length equals 14 residues. Germline CDR1 LGHNT, CDR2 FRNRAP. The V end lost 5 bases, the J end lost 2 bases, and 13 bases lay between the germline ends. The CDR3 here is CASGPRQGTYEQYF. DNA for the CDR3: TGTGCTAGTGGTCCCCGGCAGGGGACCTACGAGCAGTACTTC.

CDR3 sequence (DNA): TGTGCCAGCAGCCCACGGGGGGCCGGTGGCTACACCTTC. Translated: CASSPRGAGGYTF. The chain carries TRBV3-1 (or the pseudogene TRBV3-2) and TRBJ1-2; perhaps TRBD1 as D (6 bases). This CDR3 has 13 residues. Germline V CDR1 and CDR2: LGHDT, YNNKEL (reference sequence). Trimming shortened V by 4 bases and J by 7 bases, and 13 bases separated the two germline ends.

The chain carries TRBV9 and TRBJ1-3; 8 bases align to TRBD1. V gave up 4 bases and J gave up 10 bases; unmatched junction bases: 7. Germline lookup yields CDR1 SGDLS and CDR2 YYNGEE. The length of the CDR3 is 13 residues. CDR3 in DNA: TGTGCCAGCAGCCCGACAGGGGAAACTACCATATATTTT. It specifies CASSPTGETTIYF.

The chain carries TRBV28 and TRBJ2-7; 8 bases are shared with TRBD2. The V segment lost 8 bases and the J segment 2 bases; nucleotides outside the gene matches: 11. From germline, CDR1 is MDHEN and CDR2 SYDVKM. The CDR3 runs to 15 residues. The CDR3 spells CASLRRGAGTYEQYF. Written as DNA, the CDR3 is TGTGCCAGCCTCAGGCGGGGGGCGGGCACCTACGAGCAGTACTTC.

The rearrangement joins TRBV27 to TRBJ1-6; weak D call: TRBD1 (5 bases). CDR3 length equals 18 residues. Trimming stripped 7 bases from V and 0 bases from J, with 19 bases between. Germline values: CDR1 MNHEY, CDR2 SMNVEV (reference sequence). CDR3 coding DNA: TGTGCCAGCACCCTAAACGGGGGAACGGCCTCCTATAATTCACCCCTCCACTTT. It is translated as CASTLNGGTASYNSPLHF.

The chain combines TRBV6-5 with TRBJ1-6, with 7 positions matching TRBD1. CDR3 length: 15 residues. V dropped 5 bases and J dropped 0; count of bases not matched to a gene: 1. The germline V gene has CDR1 MNHEY and CDR2 SVGAGI. The CDR3 DNA reads as TGTGCCAGCAGTAGGGACAGCTCCTATAATTCACCCCTCCACTTT. Amino acid sequence: CASSRDSSYNSPLHF.

The gene calls are TRBV7-8 and TRBJ2-1; D is possibly TRBD1 (5 bases). This CDR3 is built from 15 residues. Per germline, CDR1 SGHVS and CDR2 FQNEAQ. V lost 1 base, J lost 7 bases, and 14 bases lay in between. CDR3 residues: CASSLVYRGSNEQFF. The CDR3 bases are TGTGCCAGCAGCTTAGTCTATAGGGGAAGTAATGAGCAGTTCTTC. The complete variable domain, with remaining parts taken from reference TRBV7-8 and TRBJ2-1, reads GAGVSQSPRYKVAKRGQDVALRCDPISGHVSLFWYQQALGQGPEFLTYFQNEAQLDKSGLPSDRFFAERPEGSVSTLKIQRTQQEDSAVYLCASSLVYRGSNEQFFGPGTRLTVL.

On this clone itself: The same CDR3 is also encoded by other DNA sequences in this sample. The rearrangement links TRBV9 to TRBJ1-1; unclear D gene. V dropped 1 base and J dropped 4 bases, with 8 bases sitting between them. The CDR3 has 13 residues. CDR1 is SGDLS and CDR2 is YYNGEE in the germline V gene. CDR3 nucleotide sequence: TGTGCCAGCAGCGTACCTGGGAGCACTGAAGCTTTCTTT. Translating it yields CASSVPGSTEAFF.

The V call is TRBV6-1, the J call TRBJ2-7; D not resolved. CDR1 is MNHNS and CDR2 is SASEGT in the germline V gene. Trimming pared 3 bases from V and 2 bases from J, leaving 17 bases between. CDR3 size: 16 residues. DNA of the CDR3: TGTGCCAGCAGTGATGATAGTTCCGGTTATACCTACGAGCAGTACTTC. Amino acid sequence: CASSDDSSGYTYEQYF.

The rearrangement joins TRBV12-3 or TRBV12-4 to TRBJ1-2, with D unclear. The V and J ends lost 7 bases and 5 bases respectively, with 11 bases between them. The CDR3 sequence is 12 residues long. The CDR3 region has the DNA TGTGCCAGCACCACCGGGAGTTATGGCTACACCTTC. Its translation: CASTTGSYGYTF.

The V and J genes are TRBV5-6 and TRBJ1-2; perhaps TRBD1 as D (6 bases). CDR1 and CDR2 from the germline V gene are SGHDT and YYEEEE. Trimming took off 1 base at V and 4 bases at J, with 11 bases between the two ends. The length of the CDR3 is 14 residues. CDR3: CASSLNRVVYGYTF. The CDR3 DNA reads as TGTGCCAGCAGCTTGAACAGGGTAGTCTATGGCTACACCTTC.

V usage is TRBV5-1 and J usage is TRBJ2-1; 8 bases align to TRBD1. This CDR3 spans 16 amino acids. Germline CDR1 reads SGHRS; CDR2 reads YFSETQ. V was clipped by 1 base and J by 0 bases; unmatched bases: 3. CDR3: CASSLQGAFSYNEQFF. In nucleotides, the CDR3 is TGCGCCAGCAGCTTGCAGGGGGCTTTCTCCTACAATGAGCAGTTCTTC.

The CDR3 DNA sequence: TGTGCCAACGAAGACCGACCGCGGGCACCCCTCCACTTT. Amino acids: CANEDRPRAPLHF. The chain joins TRBV7-7 to TRBJ1-6; D unclear. The CDR3 is 13 residues long. CDR1 and CDR2 (germline): SSHAT, FNYEAQ (reference sequence). V was pared by 10 bases and J by 11 bases, with 18 bases between. The whole variable domain, remainder taken from reference TRBV7-7 and TRBJ1-6, is GAGVSQSPRYKVTKRGQDVTLRCDPISSHATLYWYQQALGQGPEFLTYFNYEAQPDKSGLPSDRFSAERPEGSISTLTIQRTEQRDSAMYRCANEDRPRAPLHFGNGTRLTVT.

This chain uses TRBV11-2 with TRBJ1-2, with TRBD1 matching 7 bases. With 6 bases clipped from V and 8 bases from J, the junction kept 9 bases outside the gene matches. The germline V gene has CDR1 SGHAT and CDR2 FQNNGV. The CDR3 is made up of 13 amino acids. Written as DNA, the CDR3 is TGTGCCAGCAGAGACCGACAGGGTTCGGGCTACACCTTC. Translated, it gives CASRDRQGSGYTF.

As to this clone: As the CDR3 is not closed by the conserved phenylalanine or tryptophan, this likely results from a read error. The DNA is left out, because the CDR3 cannot be placed on it with certainty; the CDR3 is given as TCRdb lists it. V is TRBV6-1 and J is TRBJ2-7; TRBD2, as called in the table, went unchecked against the DNA. Germline CDR1 MNHNS, CDR2 SASEGT. The CDR3 has 17 amino acids, counting both end residues. CDR3 loop: CASSEASVGLAGVRTTL.

The rearrangement links TRBV6-1 to TRBJ1-3; 9 positions match TRBD1. Germline values: CDR1 MNHNS, CDR2 SASEGT. Trimming took 3 bases from V and 0 from J; bases not matched to a gene: 0. The CDR3 runs to 15 residues. CDR3 nucleotides: TGTGCCAGCAGTGAGACAGGGGGCTCTGGAAACACCATATATTTT. Translating gives CASSETGGSGNTIYF.

This rearrangement joins TRBV11-2 to TRBJ2-7; 8 bases are shared with TRBD1. The CDR3 sequence is 15 residues long. The V gene end was trimmed by 1 base and the J gene end by 2 bases; junction bases not matched to a gene: 4. Germline V lookup: CDR1 SGHAT, CDR2 FQNNGV. CDR3: CASSLAQGGPYEQYF. CDR3 DNA: TGTGCCAGCAGCTTAGCACAGGGGGGCCCCTACGAGCAGTACTTC.

The gene calls are TRBV5-1 and TRBJ2-5, with a weak D call TRBD1 (6 bases). The germline V gene has CDR1 SGHRS and CDR2 YFSETQ. The CDR3 loop spans 14 amino acids. The V and J ends lost 3 bases and 4 bases respectively, with 13 bases between them. The CDR3 nucleotides read TGCGCCAGCAGCTCAAACAGGGCAAGAGAGACCCAGTACTTC. This sequence encodes CASSSNRARETQYF.

V gene TRBV27 combines with J gene TRBJ1-6; the D is unclear. The V end was cut by 2 bases, the J end by 8 bases, with 7 bases between. The germline gives CDR1 MNHEY, CDR2 SMNVEV (reference sequence). The CDR3 length is 13 residues. The CDR3 region is CASSLVQYSPLHF. The CDR3 bases are TGTGCCAGCAGTTTAGTTCAGTATTCACCCCTCCACTTT.

The chain employs TRBV3-1 (or the pseudogene TRBV3-2) and TRBJ1-1, with 8 bases matching TRBD1. The CDR3 sequence is 15 residues long. Per germline, CDR1 LGHDT and CDR2 YNNKEL (reference sequence). Unmatched junction bases numbered 4, after V lost 3 bases and J lost 1 base. The CDR3 protein is CASSQGQVGNTEAFF. CDR3 in DNA: TGTGCCAGCAGCCAGGGACAGGTGGGGAACACTGAAGCTTTCTTT.

V gene TRBV5-1 combines with J gene TRBJ1-1; D is possibly TRBD1 (6 bases). From germline, CDR1 is SGHRS and CDR2 YFSETQ. CDR3 length: 17 residues. Trimming cost V 0 bases and J 1 base, with 16 bases left between them. For the CDR3, the DNA is TGCGCCAGCAGCTTGGCTACAGGGTGGAAAGAGAACACTGAAGCTTTCTTT. Amino acids: CASSLATGWKENTEAFF.

This chain links TRBV29-1 with TRBJ2-1; possibly TRBD2 for D (5 bases). The CDR3 runs 15 residues. Germline CDR1 reads SQVTM; CDR2 reads ANQGSEA. V was clipped by 1 base and J by 7 bases, with 17 bases between them. CDR3 sequence (DNA): TGCAGCGTTGAAGCCCAGACTACCGTTTTTAATGAGCAGTTCTTC. Its protein product is CSVEAQTTVFNEQFF.

The genes are TRBV7-8 and TRBJ2-7; 12 positions match TRBD2. Trimming took 6 bases from V and 5 from J; bases not matched to a gene: 11. Germline CDR1 reads SGHVS; CDR2 reads FQNEAQ. The CDR3 sequence is 16 residues long. The CDR3 loop is CASRILAGGVRDEQYF. In nucleotides, the CDR3 is TGTGCCAGCAGGATACTAGCGGGAGGAGTTCGGGACGAGCAGTACTTC.

In its sample, this clone was seen once. The chain uses TRBV5-1 and TRBJ2-7, with TRBD2 matching 13 bases. Unmatched junction bases numbered 10, after V lost 4 bases and J lost 6 bases. The length of the CDR3 is 16 residues. Germline V gives CDR1 SGHRS, CDR2 YFSETQ. The CDR3 sequence: CASSPGLAGVSGEQYF. CDR3 nucleotides: TGCGCCAGCAGCCCCGGACTAGCGGGAGTGTCGGGCGAGCAGTACTTC.